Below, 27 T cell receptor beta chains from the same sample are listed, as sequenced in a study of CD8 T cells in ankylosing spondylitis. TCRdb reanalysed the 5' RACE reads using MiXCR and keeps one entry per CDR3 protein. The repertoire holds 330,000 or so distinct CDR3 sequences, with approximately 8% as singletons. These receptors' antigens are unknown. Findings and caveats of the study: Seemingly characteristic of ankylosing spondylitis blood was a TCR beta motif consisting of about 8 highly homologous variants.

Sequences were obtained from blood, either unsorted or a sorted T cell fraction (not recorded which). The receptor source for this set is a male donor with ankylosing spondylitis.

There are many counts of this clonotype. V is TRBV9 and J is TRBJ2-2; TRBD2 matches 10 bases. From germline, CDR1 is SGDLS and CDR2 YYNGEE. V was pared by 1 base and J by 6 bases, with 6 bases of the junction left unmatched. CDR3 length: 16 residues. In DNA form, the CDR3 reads TGTGCCAGCAGCGTAAAAGCGGGAGGGTTTTCCGGGGAGCTGTTTTTT. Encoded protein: CASSVKAGGFSGELFF.

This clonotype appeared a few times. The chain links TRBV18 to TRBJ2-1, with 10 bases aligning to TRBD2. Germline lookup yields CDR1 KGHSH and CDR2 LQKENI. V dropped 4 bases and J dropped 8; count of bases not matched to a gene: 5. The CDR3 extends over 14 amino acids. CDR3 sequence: CASSQAGGGHEQFF. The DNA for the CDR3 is TGTGCCAGCTCACAAGCGGGAGGGGGTCATGAGCAGTTCTTC.

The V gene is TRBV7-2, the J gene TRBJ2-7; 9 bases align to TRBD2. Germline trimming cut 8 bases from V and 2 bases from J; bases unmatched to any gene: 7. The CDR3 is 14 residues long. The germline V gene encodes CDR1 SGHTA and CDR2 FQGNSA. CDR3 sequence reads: CASRRASGTYEQYF. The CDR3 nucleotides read TGTGCCAGCCGCCGGGCTAGCGGGACCTACGAGCAGTACTTC.

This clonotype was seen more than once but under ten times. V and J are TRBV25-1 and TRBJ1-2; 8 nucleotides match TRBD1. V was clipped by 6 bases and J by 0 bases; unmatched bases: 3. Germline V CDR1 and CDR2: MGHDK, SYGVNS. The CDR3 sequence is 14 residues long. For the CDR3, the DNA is TGTGCCAGCAGATCGACAGGGGCTAACTATGGCTACACCTTC. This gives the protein CASRSTGANYGYTF.

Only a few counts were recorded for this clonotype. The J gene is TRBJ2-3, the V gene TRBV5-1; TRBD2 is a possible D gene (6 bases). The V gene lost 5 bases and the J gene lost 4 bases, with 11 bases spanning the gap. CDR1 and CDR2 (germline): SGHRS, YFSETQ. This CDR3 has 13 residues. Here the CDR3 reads CASRAEGADTQYF. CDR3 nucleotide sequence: TGCGCCAGCAGGGCGGAGGGAGCAGATACGCAGTATTTT.

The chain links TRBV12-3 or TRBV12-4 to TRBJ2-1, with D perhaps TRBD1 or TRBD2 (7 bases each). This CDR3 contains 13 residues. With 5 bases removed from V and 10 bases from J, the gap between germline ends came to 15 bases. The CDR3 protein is CASSLTSRGEQFF. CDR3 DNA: TGTGCCAGCAGTCTGACTAGCAGGGGGGAGCAGTTCTTC.

CDR3 bases: TGTGCCAGCAGCTCGGACAGGACCGCCTACGAGCAGTACTTC. Encoded protein: CASSSDRTAYEQYF. The genes are TRBV7-9 and TRBJ2-7; 7 nucleotides align to TRBD1. Germline loops: CDR1 SEHNR, CDR2 FQNEAQ (reference sequence). CDR3 length: 14 residues. V gave up 4 bases and J gave up 2 bases; unmatched junction bases: 5. The full variable domain, with the rest looked up from reference TRBV7-9 and TRBJ2-7, is DTGVSQNPRHKITKRGQNVTFRCDPISEHNRLYWYRQTLGQGPEFLTYFQNEAQLEKSRLLSDRFSAERPKGSFSTLEIQRTEQGDSAMYLCASSSDRTAYEQYFGPGTRLTVT.

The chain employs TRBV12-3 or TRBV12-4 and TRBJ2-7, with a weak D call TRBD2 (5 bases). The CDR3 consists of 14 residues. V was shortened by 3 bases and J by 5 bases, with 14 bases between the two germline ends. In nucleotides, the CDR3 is TGTGCCAGCAGTTTCGTGCCGGAGGTGGACGAGCAGTACTTC. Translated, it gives CASSFVPEVDEQYF.

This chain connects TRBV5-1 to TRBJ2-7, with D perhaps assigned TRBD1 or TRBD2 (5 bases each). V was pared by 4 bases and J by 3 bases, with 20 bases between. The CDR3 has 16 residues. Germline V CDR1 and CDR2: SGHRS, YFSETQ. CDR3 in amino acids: CASSNSGTDDLYEQYF. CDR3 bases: TGCGCCAGCAGCAATTCCGGGACCGACGACCTCTACGAGCAGTACTTC.

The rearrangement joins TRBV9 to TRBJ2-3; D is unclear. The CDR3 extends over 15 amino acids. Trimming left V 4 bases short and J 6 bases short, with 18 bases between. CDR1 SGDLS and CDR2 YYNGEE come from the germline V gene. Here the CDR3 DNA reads TGTGCCAGCAGCCCCGCCTGGGCCCGACGGGATACGCAGTATTTT. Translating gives CASSPAWARRDTQYF.

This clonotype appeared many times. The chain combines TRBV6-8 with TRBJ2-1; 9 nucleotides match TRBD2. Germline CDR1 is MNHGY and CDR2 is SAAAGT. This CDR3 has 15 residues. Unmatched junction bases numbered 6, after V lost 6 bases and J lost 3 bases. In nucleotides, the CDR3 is TGTGCCAGCAGGACTAGCGGCCGTTACTACAATGAGCAGTTCTTC. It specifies CASRTSGRYYNEQFF.

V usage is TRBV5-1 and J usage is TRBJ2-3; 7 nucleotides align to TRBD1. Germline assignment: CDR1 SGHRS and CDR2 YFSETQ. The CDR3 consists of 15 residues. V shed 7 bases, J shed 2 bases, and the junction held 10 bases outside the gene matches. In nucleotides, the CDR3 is TGCGCCAGCGGGAACCGGGACAGTTACACAGATACGCAGTATTTT. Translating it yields CASGNRDSYTDTQYF.

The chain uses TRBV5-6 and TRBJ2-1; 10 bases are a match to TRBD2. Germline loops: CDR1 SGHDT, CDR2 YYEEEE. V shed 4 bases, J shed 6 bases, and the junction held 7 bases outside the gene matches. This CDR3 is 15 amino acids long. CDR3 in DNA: TGTGCCAGCAGCGTGCTAGCGGGAGTCGCCAATGAGCAGTTCTTC. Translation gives CASSVLAGVANEQFF.

The CDR3 DNA reads as TGTGCCAGCAGTTTAGATAGGGACAGACACTATGGCTACACCTTC. This encodes CASSLDRDRHYGYTF. This rearrangement joins TRBV12-3 or TRBV12-4 to TRBJ1-2, with 7 bases lining up with TRBD1. The CDR3 spans 15 residues. The V segment lost 1 base and the J segment 3 bases; nucleotides outside the gene matches: 5.

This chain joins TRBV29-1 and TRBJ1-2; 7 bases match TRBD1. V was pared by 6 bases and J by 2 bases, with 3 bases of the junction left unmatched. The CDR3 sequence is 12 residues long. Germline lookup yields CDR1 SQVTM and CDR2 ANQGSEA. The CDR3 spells CSVRGQNYGYTF. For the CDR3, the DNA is TGCAGCGTGAGGGGACAGAACTATGGCTACACCTTC. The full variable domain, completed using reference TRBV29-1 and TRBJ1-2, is SAVISQKPSRDICQRGTSLTIQCQVDSQVTMMFWYRQQPGQSLTLIATANQGSEATYESGFVIDKFPISRPNLTFSTLTVSNMSPEDSSIYLCSVRGQNYGYTFGSGTRLTVV.

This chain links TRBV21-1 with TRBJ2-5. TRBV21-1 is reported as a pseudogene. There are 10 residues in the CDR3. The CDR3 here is CASSPQPPYF. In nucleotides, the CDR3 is TGTGCCAGCAGCCCTCAACCCCCGTACTTC.

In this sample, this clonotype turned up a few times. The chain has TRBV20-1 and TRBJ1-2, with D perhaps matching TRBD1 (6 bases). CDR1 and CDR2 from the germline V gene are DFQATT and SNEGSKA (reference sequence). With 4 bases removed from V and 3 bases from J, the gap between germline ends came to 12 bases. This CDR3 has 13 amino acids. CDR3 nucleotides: TGCAGTGCTACCCGGGACACAGACTATGGCTACACCTTC. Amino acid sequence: CSATRDTDYGYTF.

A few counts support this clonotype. This chain's CDR3 is CAIRGGTGGLEGSEAFF. CDR3 nucleotide sequence: TGTGCCATCAGAGGGGGGACAGGTGGTTTGGAAGGCTCTGAAGCTTTCTTT. The chain joins TRBV10-3 to TRBJ1-1; 8 bases match TRBD1. The CDR3 runs to 17 residues. V gave up 6 bases and J gave up 6 bases; unmatched junction bases: 18. CDR1 and CDR2 from the germline V gene are ENHRY and SYGVKD.

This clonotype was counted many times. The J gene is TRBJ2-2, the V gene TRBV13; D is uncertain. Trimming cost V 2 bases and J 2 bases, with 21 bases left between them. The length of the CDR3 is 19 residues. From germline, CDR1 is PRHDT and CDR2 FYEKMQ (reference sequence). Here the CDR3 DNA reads TGTGCCAGCAGCTTATTCGGCGGTGTGGGATATCTAAACACCGGGGAGCTGTTTTTT. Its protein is CASSLFGGVGYLNTGELFF.

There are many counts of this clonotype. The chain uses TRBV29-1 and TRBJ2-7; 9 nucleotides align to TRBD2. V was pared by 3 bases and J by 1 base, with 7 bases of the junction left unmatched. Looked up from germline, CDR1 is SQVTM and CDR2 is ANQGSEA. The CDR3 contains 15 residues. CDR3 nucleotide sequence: TGCAGCGTTGAGGCGGGAGGGCCCTCGTCCTACGAGCAGTACTTC. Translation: CSVEAGGPSSYEQYF.

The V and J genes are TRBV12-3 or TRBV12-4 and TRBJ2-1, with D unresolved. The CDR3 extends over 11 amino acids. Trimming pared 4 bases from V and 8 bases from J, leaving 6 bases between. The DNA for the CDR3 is TGTGCCAGCAGTTCGGCCCATGAGCAGTTCTTC. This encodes CASSSAHEQFF.

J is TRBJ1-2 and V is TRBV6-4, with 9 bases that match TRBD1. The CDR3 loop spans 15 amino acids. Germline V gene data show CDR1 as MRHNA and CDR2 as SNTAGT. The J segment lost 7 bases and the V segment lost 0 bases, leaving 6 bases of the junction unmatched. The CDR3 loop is CASSDSTGGIGGYTF. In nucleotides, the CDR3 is TGTGCCAGCAGTGACTCGACAGGGGGTATCGGTGGCTACACCTTC.

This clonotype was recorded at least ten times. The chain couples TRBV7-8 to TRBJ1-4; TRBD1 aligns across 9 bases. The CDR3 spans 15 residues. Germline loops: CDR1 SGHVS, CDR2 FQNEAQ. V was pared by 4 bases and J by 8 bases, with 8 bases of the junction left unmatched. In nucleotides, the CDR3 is TGTGCCAGCAGCTCCCGGGACAGGGATGTAGAAAAACTGTTTTTT. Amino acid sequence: CASSSRDRDVEKLFF.

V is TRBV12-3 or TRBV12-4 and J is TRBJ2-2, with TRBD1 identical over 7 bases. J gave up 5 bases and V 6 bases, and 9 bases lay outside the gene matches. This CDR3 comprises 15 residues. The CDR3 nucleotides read TGTGCCAGCAGGTCCGGGACAGAAGCTACCGGGGAGCTGTTTTTT. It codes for CASRSGTEATGELFF.

This CDR3 is CASTSGAGMYEQYF. The CDR3 coding sequence is TGTGCCAGCACTTCGGGGGCAGGAATGTACGAGCAGTACTTC. This chain uses TRBV27 with TRBJ2-7; possibly TRBD1 or TRBD2 for D (6 bases each). The CDR3 spans 14 residues. Between the trimmed V and J ends, which lost 7 bases and 4 bases, there was a span of 17 bases. CDR1 is MNHEY, CDR2 SMNVEV, per germline (reference sequence).

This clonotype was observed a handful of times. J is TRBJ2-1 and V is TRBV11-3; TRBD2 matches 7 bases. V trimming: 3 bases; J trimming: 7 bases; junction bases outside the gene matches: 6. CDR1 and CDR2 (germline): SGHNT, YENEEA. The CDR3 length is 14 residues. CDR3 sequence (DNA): TGTGCCAGCAGCTTCCTCTTGGGAGGGAATGAGCAGTTCTTC. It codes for CASSFLLGGNEQFF.

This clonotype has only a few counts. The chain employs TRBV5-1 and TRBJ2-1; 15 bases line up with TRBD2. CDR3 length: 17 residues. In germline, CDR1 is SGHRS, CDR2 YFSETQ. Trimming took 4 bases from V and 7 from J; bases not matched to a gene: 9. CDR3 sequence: CASSPGLAGGPQNEQFF. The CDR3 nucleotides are TGCGCCAGCAGCCCTGGACTAGCGGGAGGGCCGCAGAATGAGCAGTTCTTC.